One sample yielded the 10 T cell receptor beta chains listed below, sequenced in a study of blood T cell repertoires in COVID-19 (dated by TCRdb to the early 2020s). Libraries were constructed by the immunoSEQ multiplex PCR assay. Imported from immuneACCESS, the table was reduced by TCRdb to in-frame sequences with V and J called. These copies leave out some clones; in studies compared against another copy, an unresolved V gene accounts for under half, and the cause of the remainder is not known. Within this sample are around 350,000 clones, with around 90% of them counted one time only. 3% of the sample comes from the top ten. The sample consisted of peripheral blood. These receptors were obtained from a human donor in a cohort sampled during active COVID-19.

This chain joins TRBV2 and TRBJ2-1; D ambiguous. The CDR3 covers 16 residues. Trimming left V 5 bases short and J 4 bases short, with 18 bases between. Germline assignment: CDR1 SNHLY and CDR2 FYNNEI. The CDR3 reads CASSRGIMLEYNEQFF. The CDR3 nucleotides are TGTGCCAGCAGTCGAGGTATCATGCTAGAGTACAATGAGCAGTTCTTC.

The CDR3 protein is CASSRGGGAKNIQYF. The CDR3 bases are TGTGCCAGCAGCCGCGGCGGGGGAGCCAAAAACATTCAGTACTTC. The chain links TRBV28 to TRBJ2-4, with 7 bases aligning to TRBD2. J lost 0 bases, V lost 6 bases, and 5 bases had no gene match. CDR1 is MDHEN, CDR2 SYDVKM, per germline. The CDR3 runs to 15 residues. The full variable domain, in which reference TRBV28 and TRBJ2-4 provide the parts outside the CDR3, is DVKVTQSSRYLVKRTGEKVFLECVQDMDHENMFWYRQDPGLGLRLIYFSYDVKMKEKGDIPEGYSVSREKKERFSLILESASTNQTSMYLCASSRGGGAKNIQYFGAGTRLSVL.

In this sample, this clone turned up once. V and J are TRBV7-2 and TRBJ2-1; D possibly corresponds to TRBD2 (6 bases). V shed 5 bases and J shed 5 bases, with 16 bases lying between them. The germline CDR1 and CDR2 sequences are SGHTA and FQGNSA. The length of the CDR3 is 15 residues. Here the CDR3 DNA reads TGTGCCAGCAGCCCCCGGGTTGCGGGGAACAATGAGCAGTTCTTC. This encodes CASSPRVAGNNEQFF.

This sequence joins TRBV19 and TRBJ1-5, with 11 bases fitting TRBD1. J was trimmed by 2 bases and V by 6 bases; bases with no gene match: 12. The CDR3 is 18 amino acids. Germline V gene sequence: CDR1 LNHDA, CDR2 SQIVND (reference sequence). The CDR3 here is CASSTGTGGFRGNQPQHF. As DNA, the CDR3 is TGTGCCAGTAGCACCGGGACAGGGGGATTTAGGGGCAATCAGCCCCAGCATTTT. Drawing the rest from reference TRBV19 and TRBJ1-5, the complete variable domain is DGGITQSPKYLFRKEGQNVTLSCEQNLNHDAMYWYRQDPGQGLRLIYYSQIVNDFQKGDIAEGYSVSREKKESFPLTVTSAQKNPTAFYLCASSTGTGGFRGNQPQHFGDGTRLSIL.

V and J are TRBV5-5 and TRBJ2-7, with a weak D call TRBD2 (6 bases). In germline, CDR1 is SGHKS, CDR2 YYEKEE (reference sequence). V lost 5 bases to trimming and J lost 1 base, with 19 bases between them. The CDR3 sequence is 16 residues long. CDR3 sequence: CASSYGGTDRSYEQYF. CDR3 bases: TGTGCCAGCAGTTACGGCGGGACGGACCGATCCTACGAGCAGTACTTC.

The chain uses TRBV7-9 and TRBJ1-2; no definite D call. The V and J ends lost 5 bases and 4 bases respectively, with 14 bases between them. Germline V gene lookup returns CDR1 SEHNR and CDR2 FQNEAQ (reference sequence). This CDR3 has 14 amino acids. CDR3 region: CASSEIGALYGYTF. Here the CDR3 DNA reads TGTGCCAGCAGCGAAATCGGAGCTCTCTATGGCTACACCTTC.

This clone is a singleton in its sample. The chain has TRBV5-5 and TRBJ2-5; D may be TRBD2 (6 bases). The germline V gene has CDR1 SGHKS and CDR2 YYEKEE (reference sequence). Trimming took off 4 bases at V and 2 bases at J, with 15 bases between the two ends. This CDR3 has 15 residues. The CDR3 DNA is TGTGCCAGCAGCCATCGGGGGACCCTACAAGAGACCCAGTACTTC. The encoded protein is CASSHRGTLQETQYF.

Comments on this clone: This CDR3 is also generated by other DNA sequences in the sample. The chain couples TRBV18 to TRBJ1-4; D unclear. CDR1 and CDR2 (germline): KGHSH, LQKENI. The CDR3 is made up of 13 amino acids. With 6 bases removed from V and 5 bases from J, the gap between germline ends came to 10 bases. CDR3 residues: CASSPGLNEKLFF. CDR3 in DNA: TGTGCCAGCTCCCCCGGACTGAATGAAAAACTGTTTTTT.

This clone was detected a few times. The chain is built from TRBV5-1 and TRBJ2-1; a possible D gene is TRBD1 (5 bases). Trimming pared 0 bases from V and 3 bases from J, leaving 10 bases between. The CDR3 length is 15 residues. CDR1 and CDR2 from the germline V gene are SGHRS and YFSETQ. The CDR3 region has the DNA TGCGCCAGCAGCTTGGCGCAGGGTAACTACAATGAGCAGTTCTTC. This encodes CASSLAQGNYNEQFF.

Remarks on this clone: Other DNA variants within this sample encode the same CDR3. The chain employs TRBV19 and TRBJ1-3; no definite D call. The CDR3 loop spans 14 amino acids. Trimming stripped 6 bases from V and 0 bases from J, with 9 bases between. Per the germline V gene, CDR1 is LNHDA and CDR2 is SQIVND (reference sequence). The CDR3 loop reads CASSLGSSGNTIYF. The CDR3 DNA reads TGTGCCAGTAGCCTCGGGAGCTCTGGAAACACCATATATTTT.